One and the same sample provided the 32 T cell receptor beta chains below, sequenced in a study of blood T cell repertoires in COVID-19. Assay used: immunoSEQ multiplex PCR; TCRdb lists only in-frame clones, some missing. The sample records just under 65,000 clones, about 70% being singletons. Sequencing was performed on peripheral blood. The receptors come from a human donor in a cohort sampled during active COVID-19.

This clone appeared once. The rearrangement uses TRBV30 and TRBJ1-1, with 7 positions matching TRBD1. The CDR3 is 13 residues long. The germline gives CDR1 GTSNPN, CDR2 SVGIG (reference sequence). V gave up 4 bases and J gave up 1 base; unmatched junction bases: 3. CDR3 DNA: TGTGCCTGGAATAGGGGGCCGAACACTGAAGCTTTCTTT. This codes for CAWNRGPNTEAFF. The entire variable domain, with the rest obtained from reference TRBV30 and TRBJ1-1, is as follows: SQTIHQWPATLVQPVGSPLSLECTVEGTSNPNLYWYRQAAGRGLQLLFYSVGIGQISSEVPQNLSASRPQDRQFILSSKKLLLSDSGFYLCAWNRGPNTEAFFGQGTRLTVV.

This sequence joins TRBV19 and TRBJ2-5, with D possibly matching TRBD2 (6 bases). The CDR3 contains 11 residues. V gave up 6 bases and J gave up 7 bases, with 9 bases separating them. The germline V gene has CDR1 LNHDA and CDR2 SQIVND (reference sequence). The CDR3 DNA reads as TGTGCCAGTAGGGCGGGGAGGACCCAGTACTTC. Its translation is CASRAGRTQYF.

CDR3 loop: CASSLQAESPQHF. In DNA form, the CDR3 reads TGTGCCAGCTCACTACAGGCGGAGTCGCCCCAGCATTTT. This chain uses TRBV18 with TRBJ1-5; a weak D match, TRBD1 (5 bases). CDR3 length: 13 residues. Germline loops: CDR1 KGHSH, CDR2 LQKENI. Trimming cost V 4 bases and J 9 bases, with 13 bases left between them.

V is TRBV7-2 and J is TRBJ2-5, with D possibly matching TRBD2 (6 bases). Trimming cost V 5 bases and J 2 bases, with 18 bases left between them. CDR1 and CDR2 (germline): SGHTA, FQGNSA. The CDR3 loop spans 16 amino acids. DNA of the CDR3: TGTGCCAGCAGCACGGGATTGACCCGGGGGCAAGAGACCCAGTACTTC. Residues: CASSTGLTRGQETQYF.

This clone came up a few times. V gene TRBV12-2 combines with J gene TRBJ2-5; the listed D gene, TRBD1, was not tested against the DNA. TRBV12-2 counts as a pseudogene. The CDR3 loop spans 18 amino acids. The CDR3 bases are TGTGCAAGTCGCATTAGCAAGGGGGTACGACGGATATCAGAGACCCAGTACTTC. This codes for CASRISKGVRRISETQYF.

This chain uses TRBV5-1 with TRBJ1-3; D not certain. CDR1 and CDR2 from the germline V gene are SGHRS and YFSETQ. Trimming took off 0 bases at V and 0 bases at J, with 10 bases between the two ends. This CDR3 is built from 16 residues. CDR3 in amino acids: CASSLEHGISGNTIYF. Written as DNA, the CDR3 is TGCGCCAGCAGCTTGGAGCATGGTATCTCTGGAAACACCATATATTTT.

With respect to this clone: Other DNA variants within this sample encode the same CDR3. This sequence joins TRBV11-2 and TRBJ2-7; TRBD2 might be the D (6 bases). Per the germline V gene, CDR1 is SGHAT and CDR2 is FQNNGV. The CDR3 is 13 amino acids. V was shortened by 1 base and J by 3 bases, with 7 bases between the two germline ends. The CDR3 protein is CASSLGTNYEQYF. Here the CDR3 DNA reads TGTGCCAGCAGCTTAGGGACTAACTACGAGCAGTACTTC. The variable domain in full, with the rest retrieved from reference TRBV11-2 and TRBJ2-7, is EAGVAQSPRYKIIEKRQSVAFWCNPISGHATLYWYQQILGQGPKLLIQFQNNGVVDDSQLPKDRFSAERLKGVDSTLKIQPAKLEDSAVYLCASSLGTNYEQYFGPGTRLTVT.

V usage is TRBV7-2 and J usage is TRBJ2-1; no firm D call. The CDR3 extends over 13 amino acids. V was clipped by 1 base and J by 6 bases, with 7 bases between them. Germline V gene data show CDR1 as SGHTA and CDR2 as FQGNSA. Here the CDR3 reads CASSLVYTNEQFF. The CDR3 DNA is TGTGCCAGCAGCTTAGTTTACACCAATGAGCAGTTCTTC.

The chain combines TRBV25-1 with TRBJ1-2; TRBD1 aligns across 7 bases. The CDR3 is 14 amino acids. Germline CDR1 MGHDK, CDR2 SYGVNS. V was clipped by 2 bases and J by 5 bases; unmatched bases: 5. The CDR3 spells CASSEPGRGYGYTF. CDR3 DNA sequence: TGTGCCAGCAGTGAACCTGGCAGGGGGTATGGCTACACCTTC.

The J gene is TRBJ1-6, the V gene TRBV27, with D hard to call. The CDR3 length is 12 residues. Between the trimmed V and J ends, which lost 2 bases and 15 bases, there was a span of 11 bases. CDR1 is MNHEY, CDR2 SMNVEV, per germline (reference sequence). The CDR3 bases are TGTGCCAGCAGTTTACCCGGCGCGGGCCTCCACTTT. It codes for CASSLPGAGLHF.

The chain combines TRBV6-5 with TRBJ2-1; 7 bases line up with TRBD1. Germline CDR1 MNHEY, CDR2 SVGAGI. The trim removed 8 bases at V and 9 bases at J, leaving 7 bases unmatched. The CDR3 consists of 12 residues. In DNA, the CDR3 is TGTGCCAGCGAGGGGGCCGCGGGTGAGCAGTTCTTC. Translated, it gives CASEGAAGEQFF.

V usage is TRBV25-1 and J usage is TRBJ2-6; D not certain. This CDR3 is built from 15 residues. In germline, CDR1 is MGHDK, CDR2 SYGVNS. The V end lost 3 bases, the J end lost 4 bases, and 10 bases lay between the germline ends. The CDR3, as DNA: TGTGCCAGCAGTGATCTACCCCAAGGGGCCAACGTCCTGACTTTC. Translation gives CASSDLPQGANVLTF.

The chain recombines TRBV19 with TRBJ2-3; D might be TRBD1 (6 bases). The CDR3 has 14 residues. Trimming shortened V by 7 bases and J by 3 bases, and 14 bases separated the two germline ends. The germline gives CDR1 LNHDA, CDR2 SQIVND (reference sequence). The DNA for the CDR3 is TGTGCCAGTAAGTTCGGACAGCCGACAGATACGCAGTATTTT. Translating it yields CASKFGQPTDTQYF.

This clone occurred once. The chain links TRBV7-2 to TRBJ2-3; 10 bases fit TRBD2. Germline lookup yields CDR1 SGHTA and CDR2 FQGNSA. This CDR3 contains 16 residues. V trimming: 1 base; J trimming: 3 bases; junction bases outside the gene matches: 4. The CDR3 protein is CASSLDSGGATDTQYF. The CDR3 nucleotides are TGTGCCAGCAGCTTAGACAGCGGGGGGGCAACAGATACGCAGTATTTT.

The chain uses TRBV18 and TRBJ1-5, with 7 bases aligning to TRBD1. From germline, CDR1 is KGHSH and CDR2 LQKENI. After removal of 3 bases from V and 6 bases from J, the junction contained 5 bases not matched to a gene. The CDR3 consists of 14 residues. The CDR3 reads CASSPGQTVQPQHF. CDR3 DNA: TGTGCCAGCTCACCGGGACAGACCGTTCAGCCCCAGCATTTT. The whole variable domain, filled in from reference TRBV18 and TRBJ1-5, reads NAGVMQNPRHLVRRRGQEARLRCSPMKGHSHVYWYRQLPEEGLKFMVYLQKENIIDESGMPKERFSAEFPKEGPSILRIQQVVRGDSAAYFCASSPGQTVQPQHFGDGTRLSIL.

J is TRBJ2-3 and V is TRBV9; a weak D match, TRBD1 (6 bases). Germline V gene sequence: CDR1 SGDLS, CDR2 YYNGEE. This CDR3 spans 16 amino acids. Trimming took off 0 bases at V and 3 bases at J, with 14 bases between the two ends. CDR3 residues: CASSVALGRGTDTQYF. The CDR3 DNA reads as TGTGCCAGCAGCGTAGCCTTAGGAAGGGGGACAGATACGCAGTATTTT.

The chain employs TRBV7-3 and TRBJ2-1, with 7 bases that match TRBD2. Trimming cost V 5 bases and J 2 bases; bases outside gene matches: 6. CDR1 and CDR2 from the germline V gene are SGHTA and FQGTGA. The CDR3 is made up of 15 amino acids. The CDR3 spells CASSPSGVPYNEQFF. CDR3 nucleotides: TGTGCCAGCAGCCCCAGCGGGGTACCCTACAATGAGCAGTTCTTC. Full variable domain (outside the CDR3, taken from reference TRBV7-3 and TRBJ2-1): GAGVSQTPSNKVTEKGKYVELRCDPISGHTALYWYRQSLGQGPEFLIYFQGTGAADDSGLPNDRFFAVRPEGSVSTLKIQRTERGDSAVYLCASSPSGVPYNEQFFGPGTRLTVL.

V and J are TRBV7-2 and TRBJ2-5; possible D gene TRBD1, 5 bases. Between the trimmed V and J ends, which lost 2 bases and 0 bases, there was a span of 10 bases. CDR1 and CDR2 from the germline V gene are SGHTA and FQGNSA. The CDR3 covers 15 residues. In DNA, the CDR3 is TGTGCCAGCAGCTTATTTGTGGGGCACCAAGAGACCCAGTACTTC. Translated, it gives CASSLFVGHQETQYF.

The V and J genes are TRBV4-2 and TRBJ1-6; D possibly corresponds to TRBD1 (6 bases). Germline CDR1 is LGHNA and CDR2 is YNFKEQ. V was shortened by 0 bases and J by 7 bases, with 16 bases between the two germline ends. The CDR3 runs to 17 residues. CDR3 in DNA: TGTGCCAGCAGCCAAGATGTGGGTGGGACAAGAAATTCACCCCTCCACTTT. It codes for CASSQDVGGTRNSPLHF.

J is TRBJ1-2 and V is TRBV28; TRBD1 might be the D (5 bases). Germline loops: CDR1 MDHEN, CDR2 SYDVKM. V shed 7 bases and J shed 12 bases, with 18 bases lying between them. This CDR3 is built from 12 residues. The CDR3 DNA sequence: TGTGCCAGCAACGGGGGTCAGGCACGCCACACCTTC. Amino acids: CASNGGQARHTF.

V gene TRBV6-1 combines with J gene TRBJ2-5, with 7 bases lining up with TRBD2. Germline CDR1 is MNHNS and CDR2 is SASEGT. V lost 3 bases and J lost 5; bases outside the gene matches: 0. The CDR3 loop spans 12 amino acids. The CDR3 loop is CASSEGGETQYF. The CDR3, as DNA: TGTGCCAGCAGTGAGGGGGGGGAGACCCAGTACTTC.

The chain uses TRBV5-1 and TRBJ2-5, with 8 positions matching TRBD2. The germline gives CDR1 SGHRS, CDR2 YFSETQ. The CDR3 consists of 16 residues. The V and J ends lost 5 bases and 0 bases, in that order; junction bases with no gene match: 9. CDR3 DNA sequence: TGCGCCAGCAGACCATTCGGGGGGGGTTACCAAGAGACCCAGTACTTC. Its protein is CASRPFGGGYQETQYF.

The chain recombines TRBV4-1 with TRBJ1-1; possible D gene TRBD1, 5 bases. Trimming shortened V by 0 bases and J by 3 bases, and 11 bases separated the two germline ends. Germline CDR1 is MGHRA and CDR2 is YSYEKL. This CDR3 has 15 amino acids. The CDR3 nucleotides are TGCGCCAGCAGCCAAGATCGGGGGACCTACACTGAAGCTTTCTTT. Protein sequence: CASSQDRGTYTEAFF.

This clone was observed a handful of times. V usage is TRBV24-1 and J usage is TRBJ2-5, with unresolved D. V shed 0 bases and J shed 3 bases, with 4 bases lying between them. This CDR3 comprises 13 residues. Per the germline V gene, CDR1 is KGHDR and CDR2 is SFDVKD. The CDR3 DNA is TGTGCCACCAGTGATTTGATAGAAGAGACCCAGTACTTC. It translates to CATSDLIEETQYF.

The V call is TRBV28, the J call TRBJ1-5; TRBD1 matches at 8 bases. Germline V CDR1 and CDR2: MDHEN, SYDVKM. The CDR3 loop spans 14 amino acids. V lost 7 bases and J lost 3; bases outside the gene matches: 5. The CDR3 DNA follows: TGTGCCAGCACCGGACAGGGTAACAATCAGCCCCAGCATTTT. The encoded protein is CASTGQGNNQPQHF.

The rearrangement uses TRBV6-4 and TRBJ1-1, with D hard to call. Germline V CDR1 and CDR2: MRHNA, SNTAGT. V lost 6 bases to trimming and J lost 1 base, with 9 bases between them. This CDR3 region has 13 residues. The CDR3 is CASSLQRNTEAFF. CDR3 in DNA: TGTGCCAGCAGCCTACAGAGGAACACTGAAGCTTTCTTT.

The chain is built from TRBV9 and TRBJ2-3; TRBD2 matches at 9 bases. With 3 bases clipped from V and 1 base from J, the junction kept 6 bases outside the gene matches. The CDR3 extends over 16 amino acids. CDR1 and CDR2 (germline): SGDLS, YYNGEE. The CDR3 bases are TGTGCCAGCAGCGCCTCCCCTAGCGGGGGCACAGATACGCAGTATTTT. Translation gives CASSASPSGGTDTQYF. Combining the CDR3 with reference TRBV9 and TRBJ2-3 gives the whole variable domain DSGVTQTPKHLITATGQRVTLRCSPRSGDLSVYWYQQSLDQGLQFLIQYYNGEERAKGNILERFSAQQFPDLHSELNLSSLELGDSALYFCASSASPSGGTDTQYFGPGTRLTVL.

The chain joins TRBV19 to TRBJ1-4; the match to TRBD1 covers 9 bases. The ends lost 6 bases at V and 7 bases at J; junction bases unmatched: 6. Germline values: CDR1 LNHDA, CDR2 SQIVND (reference sequence). The CDR3 runs to 14 residues. In DNA, the CDR3 is TGTGCCAGTAGCATGGGGACAGGGCCTGAAAAACTGTTTTTT. The encoded protein is CASSMGTGPEKLFF.

CDR3 residues: CSVTGSTGMATEAFF. In nucleotides, the CDR3 is TGCAGCGTTACGGGGTCGACAGGGATGGCCACTGAAGCTTTCTTT. This chain uses TRBV29-1 with TRBJ1-1; 7 positions match TRBD1. The J segment lost 4 bases and the V segment lost 5 bases, leaving 13 bases of the junction unmatched. The CDR3 totals 15 residues. Germline V gene data show CDR1 as SQVTM and CDR2 as ANQGSEA.

This clone showed up just once. The rearrangement links TRBV7-3 to TRBJ2-2; 7 nucleotides line up with TRBD1. CDR3 length equals 15 residues. Germline V CDR1 and CDR2: SGHTA, FQGTGA. V was pared by 6 bases and J by 0 bases, with 4 bases of the junction left unmatched. This CDR3 is CASSYRGPNTGELFF. The CDR3 DNA sequence: TGTGCCAGCAGTTACAGGGGCCCGAACACCGGGGAGCTGTTTTTT.

The CDR3 loop is CASSLQRTGESTAEAFF. CDR3 bases: TGCGCCAGCAGCTTGCAGAGGACAGGGGAGTCGACTGCTGAAGCTTTCTTT. V and J are TRBV5-1 and TRBJ1-1; TRBD1 matches 9 bases. The J segment lost 6 bases and the V segment lost 1 base, leaving 13 bases of the junction unmatched. The CDR3 runs to 17 residues. The V gene's germline CDR1 is SGHRS and CDR2 YFSETQ.

V gene TRBV5-5 combines with J gene TRBJ1-2, with a possible D match to TRBD1 (6 bases). The CDR3 totals 15 residues. Per the germline V gene, CDR1 is SGHKS and CDR2 is YYEKEE (reference sequence). V was trimmed by 0 bases and J by 8 bases, leaving 17 bases between them. The chain's CDR3 is CASSLVGQGLGGYTF. The CDR3 coding sequence is TGTGCCAGCAGCTTGGTGGGTCAGGGGCTTGGCGGCTACACCTTC.